Listed below are T cell receptor beta chains from one sample, sequenced in a study of shared clonotypes between healthy human individuals. This table comes from immunoSEQ multiplex PCR, and its TCRdb copy is limited to in-frame clones, with some not included. The sample shows about 2,200,000 clones, 90% to 95% of them seen only once. The source material was naive CD8+ T cells from PBMCs. The receptors come from a man aged 18 to 29 in good health. Some clones in this sample may be carry-over from other donors' samples. Each CDR3 is given without its conserved first and last residue. A D gene is named only where the DNA matches it firmly.

cdr3_length	j_call	v_call	d_call	cdr3_aa
13	TRBJ2-7	TRBV4-3	NA	ASSQDSGNTYEQY
11	TRBJ2-1	TRBV2	TRBD1	ASSGQGYNEQF
15	TRBJ2-7	TRBV27	TRBD1	ASSSQTGGQGDDEQY
16	TRBJ2-2	TRBV11-2	TRBD2	ASSPRTSGMSNTGELF
14	TRBJ2-5	TRBV5-4	NA	ASSTTETGFQETQY
12	TRBJ2-5	TRBV10-2	NA	ASSQSGTGETQY
12	TRBJ1-4	TRBV27	NA	ASSLGGHREKLF
17	TRBJ2-3	TRBV9	TRBD2	ASSVGWGEAGGRTDTQY
12	TRBJ2-3	TRBV29-1	NA	SVEDTRTSDTQY
9	TRBJ2-7	TRBV20-1	TRBD2	SAREGSREI
11	TRBJ2-3	TRBV5-1	NA	ASSHDDTDTQY
12	TRBJ2-7	TRBV11-2	NA	ASSLIRDHYEQY
15	TRBJ2-5	TRBV28	TRBD2	ASRTRLAGWGEETQY
10	TRBJ2-7	TRBV28	NA	ASSLRAYEQY
15	TRBJ2-3	TRBV28	TRBD2	ASSSPGEGPGTDTQY
13	TRBJ1-2	TRBV5-4	TRBD1	ASSLGDRAYYGYT
13	TRBJ1-5	TRBV15	NA	ATSRVGGLNQPQH
14	TRBJ1-4	TRBV6-5	NA	ASSYARGFGGEKLF
12	TRBJ2-2	TRBV6-5	NA	ASSYSRGTGELF
14	TRBJ2-1	TRBV29-1	TRBD2	SGVASGRFTYNEQF
12	TRBJ2-7	TRBV6-6	NA	ASSYSSNSYEQY
11	TRBJ1-3	TRBV30	NA	AGTTGGGNTIY
14	TRBJ2-1	TRBV9	TRBD2	ASSPPSGSSYNEQF
13	TRBJ2-3	TRBV7-2	NA	ASSLRASSTDTQY
13	TRBJ2-7	TRBV9	NA	ASSQGAGGSYEQY
13	TRBJ2-7	TRBV9	TRBD2	ASSLGRETAYEQY
9	TRBJ2-7	TRBV28	NA	ASSWGYEQY
14	TRBJ2-3	TRBV6-4	TRBD2	ASSDSVAGGTDTQY
11	TRBJ2-7	TRBV19	TRBD1	ASGDRGSYEQY
12	TRBJ1-1	TRBV27	NA	ASSFGGVNTEAF
12	TRBJ1-1	TRBV6-5	NA	ASSYGTYNTEAF
12	TRBJ1-4	TRBV7-9	NA	ASQTDTDNEKLF
13	TRBJ1-2	TRBV6-5	TRBD1	ASSPGRGGYYGYT
16	TRBJ2-7	TRBV7-6	TRBD1	ASSLRQGTGRKPYEQY
11	TRBJ2-7	TRBV19	NA	ASSRGPVYEQY
15	TRBJ2-4	TRBV6-1	TRBD1	ASSEAVTHGDSVIQY
12	TRBJ2-3	TRBV7-9	NA	ASSEPWVADTQY
11	TRBJ2-5	TRBV10-3	NA	AISPGARETQY
13	TRBJ2-7	TRBV4-1	NA	ASSQDHSAAREQY
12	TRBJ2-7	TRBV28	NA	ASSFSDNSYEQY
12	TRBJ1-2	TRBV6-6	NA	ASSYWVGDYGYT
11	TRBJ2-3	TRBV27	NA	ASTSAYTDTQY
12	TRBJ2-3	TRBV29-1	NA	SAQGAGALDTQY
13	TRBJ2-3	TRBV10-3	NA	ATREMASRTDTQY
11	TRBJ1-1	TRBV19	NA	ASSIFTGSTAF